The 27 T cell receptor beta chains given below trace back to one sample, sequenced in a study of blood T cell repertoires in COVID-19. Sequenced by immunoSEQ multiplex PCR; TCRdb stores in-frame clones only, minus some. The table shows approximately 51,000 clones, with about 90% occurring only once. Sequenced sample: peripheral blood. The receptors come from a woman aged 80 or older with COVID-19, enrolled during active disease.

The CDR3 DNA is TGTGCCAGCAGCTTAGCGCGGGACAGGGGATTCAATCAGCCCCAGCATTTT. Protein product: CASSLARDRGFNQPQHF. The chain couples TRBV7-9 to TRBJ1-5, with 10 bases that match TRBD1. J lost 3 bases, V lost 0 bases, and 5 bases had no gene match. This CDR3 spans 17 amino acids. Germline V gene lookup returns CDR1 SEHNR and CDR2 FQNEAQ (reference sequence).

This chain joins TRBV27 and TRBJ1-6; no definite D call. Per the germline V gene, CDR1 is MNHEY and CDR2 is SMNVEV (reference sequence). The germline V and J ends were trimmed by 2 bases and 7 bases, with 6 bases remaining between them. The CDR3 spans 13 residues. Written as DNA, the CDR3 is TGTGCCAGCAGTTTAAGGGAGAATTCACCCCTCCACTTT. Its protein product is CASSLRENSPLHF.

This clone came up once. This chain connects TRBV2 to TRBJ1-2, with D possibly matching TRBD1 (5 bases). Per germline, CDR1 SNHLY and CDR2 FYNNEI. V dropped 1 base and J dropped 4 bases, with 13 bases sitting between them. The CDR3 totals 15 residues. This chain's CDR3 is CASSEEAGGGYGYTF. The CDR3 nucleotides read TGTGCCAGCAGTGAAGAGGCGGGGGGTGGCTATGGCTACACCTTC. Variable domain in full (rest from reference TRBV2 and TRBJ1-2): EPEVTQTPSHQVTQMGQEVILRCVPISNHLYFYWYRQILGQKVEFLVSFYNNEISEKSEIFDDQFSVERPDGSNFTLKIRSTKLEDSAMYFCASSEEAGGGYGYTFGSGTRLTVV.

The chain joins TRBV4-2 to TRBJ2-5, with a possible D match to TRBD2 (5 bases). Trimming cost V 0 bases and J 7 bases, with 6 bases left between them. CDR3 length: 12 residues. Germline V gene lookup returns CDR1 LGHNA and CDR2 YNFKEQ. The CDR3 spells CASSQDEGTQYF. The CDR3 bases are TGTGCCAGCAGCCAAGATGAGGGGACCCAGTACTTC.

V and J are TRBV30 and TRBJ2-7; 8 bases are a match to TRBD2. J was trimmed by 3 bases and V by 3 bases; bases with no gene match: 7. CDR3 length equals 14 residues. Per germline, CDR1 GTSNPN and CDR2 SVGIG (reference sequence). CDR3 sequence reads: CAWRDPSGYYEQYF. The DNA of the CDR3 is TGTGCCTGGAGGGACCCTAGCGGGTACTACGAGCAGTACTTC.

CDR3 coding DNA: TGTGCCAGCAGCCAAGTTCTAGCGGGCGGGAAGGGCGAGCAGTACTTC. It codes for CASSQVLAGGKGEQYF. The gene calls are TRBV4-2 and TRBJ2-7; 8 bases line up with TRBD2. The germline gives CDR1 LGHNA, CDR2 YNFKEQ. The CDR3 is made up of 16 amino acids. Losses at the gene ends were 1 base for V and 6 bases for J; bases not matched to a gene: 11.

The CDR3 region has the DNA TGTGCCAGTAGTCTCACGACCCCGGGACAGCCGTTCTTC. This codes for CASSLTTPGQPFF. This chain joins TRBV19 and TRBJ2-1; 7 nucleotides align to TRBD1. The CDR3 runs to 13 residues. After removal of 5 bases from V and 15 bases from J, the junction contained 13 bases not matched to a gene. CDR1 LNHDA and CDR2 SQIVND come from the germline V gene (reference sequence).

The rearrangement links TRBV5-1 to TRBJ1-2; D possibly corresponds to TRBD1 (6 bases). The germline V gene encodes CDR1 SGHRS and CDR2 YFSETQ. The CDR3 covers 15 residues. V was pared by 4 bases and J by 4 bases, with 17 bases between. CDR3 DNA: TGCGCCAGCAGCCGTTATCCGGACAGTTCCTATGGCTACACCTTC. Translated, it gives CASSRYPDSSYGYTF.

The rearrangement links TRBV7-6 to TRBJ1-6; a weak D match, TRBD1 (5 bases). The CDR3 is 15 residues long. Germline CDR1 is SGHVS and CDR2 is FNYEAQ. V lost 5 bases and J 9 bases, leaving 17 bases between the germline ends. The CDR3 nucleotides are TGTGCCAGCAGCGAGTCCAGGGTAGGCTCTTCACCCCTCCACTTT. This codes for CASSESRVGSSPLHF.

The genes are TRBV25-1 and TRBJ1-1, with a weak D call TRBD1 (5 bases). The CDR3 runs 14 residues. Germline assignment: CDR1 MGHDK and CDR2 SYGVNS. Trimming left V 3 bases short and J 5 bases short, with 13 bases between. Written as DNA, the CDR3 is TGTGCCAGCAGTGAGCGGAACCGGGGGACTGAAGCTTTCTTT. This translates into CASSERNRGTEAFF.

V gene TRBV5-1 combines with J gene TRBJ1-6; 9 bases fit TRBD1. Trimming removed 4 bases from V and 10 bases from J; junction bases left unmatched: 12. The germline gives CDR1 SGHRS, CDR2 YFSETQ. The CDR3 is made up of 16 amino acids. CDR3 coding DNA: TGCGCCAGCAGCGTTAATTCGGGACAGGGAAACTCACCCCTCCACTTT. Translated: CASSVNSGQGNSPLHF.

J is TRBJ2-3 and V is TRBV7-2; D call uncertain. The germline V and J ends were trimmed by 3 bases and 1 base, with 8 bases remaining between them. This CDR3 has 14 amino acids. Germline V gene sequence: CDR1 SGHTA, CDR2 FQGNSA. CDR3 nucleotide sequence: TGTGCCAGCAGCTTGAGTGGAGGCACAGATACGCAGTATTTT. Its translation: CASSLSGGTDTQYF.

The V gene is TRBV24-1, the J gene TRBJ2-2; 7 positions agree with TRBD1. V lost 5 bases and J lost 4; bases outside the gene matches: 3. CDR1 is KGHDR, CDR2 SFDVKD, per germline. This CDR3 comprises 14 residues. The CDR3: CATSGGGPTGELFF. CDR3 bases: TGTGCCACCAGTGGAGGGGGCCCCACCGGGGAGCTGTTTTTT.

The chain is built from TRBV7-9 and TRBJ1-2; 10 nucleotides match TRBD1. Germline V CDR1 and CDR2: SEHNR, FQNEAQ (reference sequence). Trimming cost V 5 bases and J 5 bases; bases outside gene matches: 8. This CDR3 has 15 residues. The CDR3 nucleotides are TGTGCCAGCAGCCCGAGACAGGGGGCATGGTATGGCTACACCTTC. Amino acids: CASSPRQGAWYGYTF.

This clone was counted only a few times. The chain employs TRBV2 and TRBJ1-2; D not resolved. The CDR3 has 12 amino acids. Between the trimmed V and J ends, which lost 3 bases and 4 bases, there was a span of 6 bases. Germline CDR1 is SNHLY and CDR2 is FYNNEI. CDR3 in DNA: TGTGCCAGCAGTGATCAGTCCTATGGCTACACCTTC. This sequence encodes CASSDQSYGYTF.

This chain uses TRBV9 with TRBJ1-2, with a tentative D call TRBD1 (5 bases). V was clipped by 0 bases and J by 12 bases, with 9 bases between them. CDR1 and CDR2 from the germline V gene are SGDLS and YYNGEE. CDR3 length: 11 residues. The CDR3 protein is CASSVEGENTF. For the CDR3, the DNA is TGTGCCAGCAGCGTAGAAGGGGAAAACACCTTC.

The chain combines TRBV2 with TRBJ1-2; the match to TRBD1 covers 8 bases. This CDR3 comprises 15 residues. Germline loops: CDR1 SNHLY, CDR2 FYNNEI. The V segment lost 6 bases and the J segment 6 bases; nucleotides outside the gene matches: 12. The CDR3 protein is CASRPPPQGAHGYTF. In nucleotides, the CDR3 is TGTGCCAGCAGGCCTCCCCCCCAGGGGGCCCATGGCTACACCTTC.

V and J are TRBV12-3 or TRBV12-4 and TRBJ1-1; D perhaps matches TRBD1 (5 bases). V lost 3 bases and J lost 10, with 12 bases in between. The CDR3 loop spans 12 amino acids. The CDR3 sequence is CASSFWGERAFF. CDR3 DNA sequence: TGTGCCAGCAGTTTCTGGGGGGAGCGAGCTTTCTTT.

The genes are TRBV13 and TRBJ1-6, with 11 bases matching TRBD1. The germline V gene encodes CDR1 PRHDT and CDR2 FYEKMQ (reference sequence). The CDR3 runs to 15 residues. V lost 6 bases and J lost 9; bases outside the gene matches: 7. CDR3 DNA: TGTGCCAGCAGGTGGACAGGGGGCGAAAGTTCACCCCTCCACTTT. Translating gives CASRWTGGESSPLHF.

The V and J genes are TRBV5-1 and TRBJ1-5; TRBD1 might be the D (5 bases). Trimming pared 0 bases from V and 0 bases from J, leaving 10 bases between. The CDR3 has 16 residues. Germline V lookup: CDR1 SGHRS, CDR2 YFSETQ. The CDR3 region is CASSLGGQNSNQPQHF. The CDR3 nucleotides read TGCGCCAGCAGCTTGGGTGGACAAAATAGCAATCAGCCCCAGCATTTT.

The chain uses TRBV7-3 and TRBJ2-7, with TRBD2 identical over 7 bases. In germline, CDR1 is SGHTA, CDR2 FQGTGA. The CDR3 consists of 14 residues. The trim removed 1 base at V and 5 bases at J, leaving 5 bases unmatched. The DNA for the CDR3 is TGTGCCAGCAGCTTAAATCGGGGGGACCACGAGCAGTACTTC. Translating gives CASSLNRGDHEQYF.

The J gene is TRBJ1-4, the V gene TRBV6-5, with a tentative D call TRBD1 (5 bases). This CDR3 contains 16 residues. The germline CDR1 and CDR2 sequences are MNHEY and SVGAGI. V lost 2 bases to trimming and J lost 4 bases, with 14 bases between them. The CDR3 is CASSYDAGRVNEKLFF. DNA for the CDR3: TGTGCCAGCAGTTACGATGCGGGGCGCGTTAATGAAAAACTGTTTTTT.

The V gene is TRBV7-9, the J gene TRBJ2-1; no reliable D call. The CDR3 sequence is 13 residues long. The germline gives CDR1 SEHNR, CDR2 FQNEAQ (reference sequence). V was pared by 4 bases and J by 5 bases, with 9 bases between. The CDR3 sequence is CASSSSEDNEQFF. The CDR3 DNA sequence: TGTGCCAGCAGCTCCTCCGAGGACAATGAGCAGTTCTTC.

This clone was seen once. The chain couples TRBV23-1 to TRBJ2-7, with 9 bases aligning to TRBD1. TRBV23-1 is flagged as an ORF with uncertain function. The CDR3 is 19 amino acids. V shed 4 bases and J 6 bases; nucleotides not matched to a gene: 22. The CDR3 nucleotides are TGCGCCAGCAGTCCGGGGAAGGGAGAGAAGTACAGGGGGCATTCCGAGCAGTACTTC. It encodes CASSPGKGEKYRGHSEQYF.

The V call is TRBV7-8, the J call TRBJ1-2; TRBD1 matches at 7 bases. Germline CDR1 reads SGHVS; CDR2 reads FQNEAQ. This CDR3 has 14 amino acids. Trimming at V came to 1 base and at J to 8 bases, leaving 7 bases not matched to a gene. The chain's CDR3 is CASSLEGQPQGYTF. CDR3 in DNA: TGTGCCAGCAGCTTAGAGGGACAGCCCCAAGGCTACACCTTC.

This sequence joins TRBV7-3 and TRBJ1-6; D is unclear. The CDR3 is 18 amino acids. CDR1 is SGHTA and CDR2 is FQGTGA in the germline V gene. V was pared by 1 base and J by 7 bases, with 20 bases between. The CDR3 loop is CASSLKVGSPQRNSPLHF. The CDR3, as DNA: TGTGCCAGCAGCTTAAAGGTCGGGTCGCCCCAGCGAAATTCACCCCTCCACTTT. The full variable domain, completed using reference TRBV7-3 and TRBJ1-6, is GAGVSQTPSNKVTEKGKYVELRCDPISGHTALYWYRQSLGQGPEFLIYFQGTGAADDSGLPNDRFFAVRPEGSVSTLKIQRTERGDSAVYLCASSLKVGSPQRNSPLHFGNGTRLTVT.

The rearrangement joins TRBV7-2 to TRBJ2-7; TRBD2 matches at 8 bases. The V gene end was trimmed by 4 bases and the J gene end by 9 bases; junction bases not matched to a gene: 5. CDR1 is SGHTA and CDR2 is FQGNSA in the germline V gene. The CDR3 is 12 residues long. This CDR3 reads CASSSGTRGQYF. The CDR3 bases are TGTGCCAGCAGCTCCGGGACTAGAGGGCAGTACTTC.